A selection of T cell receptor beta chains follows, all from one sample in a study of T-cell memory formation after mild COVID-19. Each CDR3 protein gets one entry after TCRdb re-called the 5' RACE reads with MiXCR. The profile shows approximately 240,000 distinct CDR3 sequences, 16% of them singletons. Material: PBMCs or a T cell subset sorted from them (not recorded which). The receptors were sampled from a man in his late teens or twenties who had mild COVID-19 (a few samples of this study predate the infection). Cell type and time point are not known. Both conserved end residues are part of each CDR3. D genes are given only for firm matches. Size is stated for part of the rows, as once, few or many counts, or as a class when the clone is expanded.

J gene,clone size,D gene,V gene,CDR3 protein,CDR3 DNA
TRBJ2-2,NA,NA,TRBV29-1,CSVGHITGELFF,TGCAGCGTAGGACATATCACCGGGGAGCTGTTTTTT
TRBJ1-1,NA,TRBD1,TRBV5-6,CASSEDRWAGVNTEAFF,TGTGCCAGCAGCGAGGACAGGTGGGCGGGGGTGAACACTGAAGCTTTCTTT
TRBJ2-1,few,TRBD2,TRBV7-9,CASPAGLAGPGEQFF,TGTGCCAGCCCAGCGGGGCTAGCGGGGCCCGGAGAGCAGTTCTTC
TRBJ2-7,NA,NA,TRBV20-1,CSARFAGPITEQYF,TGCAGTGCTAGATTCGCGGGGCCTATAACCGAGCAGTACTTC
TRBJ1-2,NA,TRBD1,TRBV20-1,CSARGAGGDYGYTF,TGCAGTGCTAGAGGGGCAGGGGGCGACTATGGCTACACCTTC
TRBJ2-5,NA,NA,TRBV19,CAASRDRSDQETQYF,TGTGCCGCATCCCGCGACAGGTCCGACCAAGAGACCCAGTACTTC
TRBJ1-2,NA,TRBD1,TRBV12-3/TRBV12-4,CASSLLGTAYGYTF,TGTGCCAGCAGTTTATTGGGGACAGCCTATGGCTACACCTTC
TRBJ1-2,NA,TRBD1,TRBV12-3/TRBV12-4,CASSSDRVYGYTF,TGTGCCAGCAGCTCGGACAGGGTCTATGGCTACACCTTC
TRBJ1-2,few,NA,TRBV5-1,CASSPGRANYGYTF,TGCGCCAGCAGCCCGGGCAGGGCGAACTATGGCTACACCTTC
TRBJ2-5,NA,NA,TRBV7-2,CASSLAGWAETQYF,TGTGCCAGCAGCTTAGCGGGCTGGGCGGAGACCCAGTACTTC
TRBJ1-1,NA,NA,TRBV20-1,CSARRVLTAQLMNTEAFF,TGCAGTGCTAGGAGAGTTCTGACAGCCCAATTGATGAACACTGAAGCTTTCTTT
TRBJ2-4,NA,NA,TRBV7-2,CASSPVSGSRNIQYF,TGTGCCAGCAGCCCGGTGTCCGGGTCGCGAAACATTCAGTACTTC
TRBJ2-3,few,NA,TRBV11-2,CASSRESDTQYF,TGTGCCAGCAGCAGGGAGTCAGATACGCAGTATTTT
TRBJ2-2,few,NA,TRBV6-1,CASSEVAETGELFF,TGTGCCAGCAGTGAGGTAGCGGAGACCGGGGAGCTGTTTTTT
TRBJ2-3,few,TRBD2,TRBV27,CASSLTSGGTTDTQYF,TGTGCCAGCAGTCTAACTAGCGGGGGGACCACAGATACGCAGTATTTT
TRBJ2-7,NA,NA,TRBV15,CATSRDAQGGGYEQYF,TGTGCCACCAGCAGAGATGCACAGGGTGGTGGCTACGAGCAGTACTTC
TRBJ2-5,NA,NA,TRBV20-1,CSAIGSGPRGETQYF,TGCAGTGCTATCGGAAGCGGGCCTAGGGGTGAGACCCAGTACTTC
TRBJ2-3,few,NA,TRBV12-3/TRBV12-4,CASSSDGLGDTQYF,TGTGCCAGCAGCTCGGACGGATTGGGAGATACGCAGTATTTT
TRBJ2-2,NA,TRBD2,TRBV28,CASGLAGSNGELFF,TGTGCCAGCGGACTAGCGGGATCTAACGGGGAGCTGTTTTTT
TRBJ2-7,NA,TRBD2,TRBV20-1,CSAEAGDSYEQYF,TGCAGTGCAGAAGCGGGGGACTCCTACGAGCAGTACTTC
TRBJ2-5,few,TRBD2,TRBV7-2,CASGLAGAQETQYF,TGTGCCAGCGGACTAGCGGGGGCCCAAGAGACCCAGTACTTC
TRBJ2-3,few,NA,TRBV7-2,CASSLADADTQYF,TGTGCCAGCAGCTTAGCCGACGCAGATACGCAGTATTTT
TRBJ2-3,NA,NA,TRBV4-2,CASSQDSITDTQYF,TGTGCCAGCAGCCAAGATAGCATCACAGATACGCAGTATTTT
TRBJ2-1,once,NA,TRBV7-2,CASSLDLSTYNEQFF,TGTGCCAGCAGCTTAGATCTTAGTACCTACAATGAGCAGTTCTTC
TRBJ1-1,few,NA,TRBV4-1,CASSHPWGRGVSEAFF,TGCGCCAGCAGCCATCCTTGGGGCAGGGGTGTCTCTGAAGCTTTCTTT
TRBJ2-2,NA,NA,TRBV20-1,CSAYGRSAGELFF,TGCAGTGCTTACGGACGGAGCGCCGGGGAGCTGTTTTTT
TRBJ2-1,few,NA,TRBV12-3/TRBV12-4,CASSALRTTYNEQFF,TGTGCCAGCAGCGCCCTCCGGACTACCTACAATGAGCAGTTCTTC
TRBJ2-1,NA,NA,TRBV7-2,CASSPGVDTEQFF,TGTGCCAGCAGCCCCGGGGTGGATACGGAGCAGTTCTTC